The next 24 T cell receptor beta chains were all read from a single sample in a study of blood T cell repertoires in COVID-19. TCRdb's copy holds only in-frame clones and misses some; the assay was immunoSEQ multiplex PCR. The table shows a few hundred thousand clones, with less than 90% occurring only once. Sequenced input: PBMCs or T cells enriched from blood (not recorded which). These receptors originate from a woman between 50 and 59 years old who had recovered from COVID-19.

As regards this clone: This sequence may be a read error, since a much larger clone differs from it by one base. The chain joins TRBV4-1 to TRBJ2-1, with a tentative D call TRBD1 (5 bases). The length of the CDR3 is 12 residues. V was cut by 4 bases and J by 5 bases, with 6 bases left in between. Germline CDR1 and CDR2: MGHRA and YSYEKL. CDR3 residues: CASSLRDNEQFF. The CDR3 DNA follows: TGCGCCAGCAGCCTCAGGGACAATGAGCAGTTCTTC.

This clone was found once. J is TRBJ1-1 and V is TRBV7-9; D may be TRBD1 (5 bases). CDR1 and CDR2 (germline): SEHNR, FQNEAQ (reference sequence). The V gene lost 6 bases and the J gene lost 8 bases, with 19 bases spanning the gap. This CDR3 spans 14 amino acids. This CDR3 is CASRLSQDSAEAFF. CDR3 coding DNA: TGTGCCAGCAGGTTATCACAGGATTCGGCAGAAGCTTTCTTT.

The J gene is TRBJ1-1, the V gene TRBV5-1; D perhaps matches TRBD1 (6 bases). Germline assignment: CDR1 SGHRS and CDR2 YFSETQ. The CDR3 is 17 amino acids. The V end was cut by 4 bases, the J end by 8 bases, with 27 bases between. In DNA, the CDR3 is TGCGCCAGCAGCATCCAGGGGCCTCGGCTGGAGAAATTGGAAGCTTTCTTT. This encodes CASSIQGPRLEKLEAFF.

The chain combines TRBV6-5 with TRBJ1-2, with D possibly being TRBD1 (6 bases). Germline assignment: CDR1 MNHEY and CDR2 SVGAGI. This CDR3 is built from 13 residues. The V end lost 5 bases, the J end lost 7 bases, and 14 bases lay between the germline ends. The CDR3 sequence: CASSRTGTSGYTF. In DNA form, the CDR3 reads TGTGCCAGCAGTCGAACAGGGACATCTGGCTACACCTTC.

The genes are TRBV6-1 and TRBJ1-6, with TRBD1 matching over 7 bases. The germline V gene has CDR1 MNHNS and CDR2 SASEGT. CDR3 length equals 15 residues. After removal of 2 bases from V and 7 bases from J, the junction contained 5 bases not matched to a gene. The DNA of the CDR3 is TGTGCCAGCAGTGAATGGCCACAGGGGAATTCACCCCTCCACTTT. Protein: CASSEWPQGNSPLHF.

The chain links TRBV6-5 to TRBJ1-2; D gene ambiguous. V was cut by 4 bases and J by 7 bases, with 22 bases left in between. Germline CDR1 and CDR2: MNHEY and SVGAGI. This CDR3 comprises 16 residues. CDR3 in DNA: TGTGCCAGCAGTTCCTTCCGCCGTCGGGTTTCCCTTGGCTACACCTTC. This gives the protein CASSSFRRRVSLGYTF.

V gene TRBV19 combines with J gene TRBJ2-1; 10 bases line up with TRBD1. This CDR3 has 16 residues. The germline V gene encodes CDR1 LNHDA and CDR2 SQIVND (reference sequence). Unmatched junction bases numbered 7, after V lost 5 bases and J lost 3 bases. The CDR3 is CASSRLGQGSYNEQFF. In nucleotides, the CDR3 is TGTGCCAGTAGTCGATTGGGACAGGGGAGCTACAATGAGCAGTTCTTC.

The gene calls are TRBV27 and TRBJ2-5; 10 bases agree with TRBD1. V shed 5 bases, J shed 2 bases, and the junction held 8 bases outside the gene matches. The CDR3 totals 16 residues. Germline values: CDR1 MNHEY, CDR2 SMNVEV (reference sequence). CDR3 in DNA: TGTGCCAGCAGTATCGAGACAGGGGGCCGTCAAGAGACCCAGTACTTC. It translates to CASSIETGGRQETQYF.

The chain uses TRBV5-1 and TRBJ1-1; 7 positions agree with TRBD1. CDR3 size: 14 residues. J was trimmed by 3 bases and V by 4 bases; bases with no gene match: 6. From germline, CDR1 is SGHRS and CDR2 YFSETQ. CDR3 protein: CASSVDRVDTEAFF. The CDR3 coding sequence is TGCGCCAGCAGCGTCGACAGGGTCGACACTGAAGCTTTCTTT.

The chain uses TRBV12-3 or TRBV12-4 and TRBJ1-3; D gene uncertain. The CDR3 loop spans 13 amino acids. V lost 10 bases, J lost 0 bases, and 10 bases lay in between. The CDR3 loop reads CATDTDSGNTIYF. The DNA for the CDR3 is TGTGCCACCGACACCGACTCTGGAAACACCATATATTTT.

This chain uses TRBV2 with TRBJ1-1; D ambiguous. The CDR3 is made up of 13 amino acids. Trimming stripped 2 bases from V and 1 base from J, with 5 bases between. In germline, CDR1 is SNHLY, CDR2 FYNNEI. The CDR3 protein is CASSENKNTEAFF. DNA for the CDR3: TGTGCCAGCAGTGAAAACAAGAACACTGAAGCTTTCTTT. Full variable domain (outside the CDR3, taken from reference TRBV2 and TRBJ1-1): EPEVTQTPSHQVTQMGQEVILRCVPISNHLYFYWYRQILGQKVEFLVSFYNNEISEKSEIFDDQFSVERPDGSNFTLKIRSTKLEDSAMYFCASSENKNTEAFFGQGTRLTVV.

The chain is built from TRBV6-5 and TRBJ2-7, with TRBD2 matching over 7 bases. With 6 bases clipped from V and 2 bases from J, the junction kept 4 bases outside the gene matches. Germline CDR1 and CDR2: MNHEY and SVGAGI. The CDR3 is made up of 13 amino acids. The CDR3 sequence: CASRSSGTYEQYF. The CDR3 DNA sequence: TGTGCCAGCAGATCAAGCGGGACCTACGAGCAGTACTTC.

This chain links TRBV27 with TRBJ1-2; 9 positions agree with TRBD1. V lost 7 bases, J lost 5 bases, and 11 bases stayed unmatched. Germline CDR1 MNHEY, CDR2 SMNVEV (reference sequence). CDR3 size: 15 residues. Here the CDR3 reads CASTFSGTGSYGYTF. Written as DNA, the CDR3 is TGTGCCAGCACTTTTAGTGGGACAGGGTCGTATGGCTACACCTTC.

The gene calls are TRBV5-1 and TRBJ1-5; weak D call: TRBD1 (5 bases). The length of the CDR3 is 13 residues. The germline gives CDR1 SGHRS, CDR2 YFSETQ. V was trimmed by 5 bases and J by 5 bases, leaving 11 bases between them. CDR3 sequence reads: CASSYDRDQPQHF. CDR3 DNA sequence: TGCGCCAGCAGTTATGACAGAGATCAGCCCCAGCATTTT.

The CDR3 loop reads CASSSASGGANVLTF. In DNA form, the CDR3 reads TGTGCCAGTAGTTCGGCGTCGGGTGGGGCCAACGTCCTGACTTTC. J is TRBJ2-6 and V is TRBV19; D gene ambiguous. The CDR3 length is 15 residues. Germline V gene sequence: CDR1 LNHDA, CDR2 SQIVND (reference sequence). Trimming took off 5 bases at V and 3 bases at J, with 11 bases between the two ends.

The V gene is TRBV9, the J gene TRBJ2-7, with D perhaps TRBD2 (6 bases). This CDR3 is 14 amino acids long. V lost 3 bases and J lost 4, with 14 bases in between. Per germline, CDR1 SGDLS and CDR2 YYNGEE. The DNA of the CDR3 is TGTGCCAGCAGCGGGGGCGGGAATCCTTACGAGCAGTACTTC. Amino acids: CASSGGGNPYEQYF.

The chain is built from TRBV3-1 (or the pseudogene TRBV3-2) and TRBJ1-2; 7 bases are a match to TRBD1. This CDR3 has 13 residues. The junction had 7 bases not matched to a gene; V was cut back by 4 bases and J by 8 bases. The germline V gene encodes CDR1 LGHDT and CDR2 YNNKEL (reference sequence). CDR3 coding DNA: TGTGCCAGCAGCCTTAACAGGGGACCCGGCTACACCTTC. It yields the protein CASSLNRGPGYTF.

The DNA for the CDR3 is TGTGCCAGTAGTGTGGACAGGGTTGGCACTGAAGCTTTCTTT. This sequence encodes CASSVDRVGTEAFF. The chain recombines TRBV19 with TRBJ1-1; 8 positions agree with TRBD1. CDR3 length: 14 residues. V shed 5 bases and J 4 bases; nucleotides not matched to a gene: 6. Germline V lookup: CDR1 LNHDA, CDR2 SQIVND (reference sequence).

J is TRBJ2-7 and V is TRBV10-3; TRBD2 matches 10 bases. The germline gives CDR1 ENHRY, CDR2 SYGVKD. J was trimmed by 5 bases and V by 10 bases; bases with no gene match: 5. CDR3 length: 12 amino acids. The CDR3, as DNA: TGTGCCACTGGACTAGCGGCCGACGAGCAGTACTTC. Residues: CATGLAADEQYF.

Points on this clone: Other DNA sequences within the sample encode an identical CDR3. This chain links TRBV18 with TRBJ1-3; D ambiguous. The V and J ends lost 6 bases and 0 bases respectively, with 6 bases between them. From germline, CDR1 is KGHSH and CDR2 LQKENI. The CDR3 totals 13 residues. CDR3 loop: CASSPSSGNTIYF. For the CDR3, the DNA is TGTGCCAGCTCGCCTAGCTCTGGAAACACCATATATTTT.

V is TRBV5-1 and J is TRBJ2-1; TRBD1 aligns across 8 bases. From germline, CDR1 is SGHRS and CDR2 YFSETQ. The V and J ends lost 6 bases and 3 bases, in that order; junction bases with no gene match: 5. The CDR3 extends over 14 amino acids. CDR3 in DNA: TGCGCCAGCATGGCAGGGGGCGTCTACAATGAGCAGTTCTTC. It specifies CASMAGGVYNEQFF.

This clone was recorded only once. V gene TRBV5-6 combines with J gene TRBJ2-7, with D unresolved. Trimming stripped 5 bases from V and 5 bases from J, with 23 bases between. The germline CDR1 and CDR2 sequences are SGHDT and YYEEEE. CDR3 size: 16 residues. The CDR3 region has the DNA TGTGCCAGCAGAATGCTGGATGCGCCTATTCGGGACGAGCAGTACTTC. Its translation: CASRMLDAPIRDEQYF.

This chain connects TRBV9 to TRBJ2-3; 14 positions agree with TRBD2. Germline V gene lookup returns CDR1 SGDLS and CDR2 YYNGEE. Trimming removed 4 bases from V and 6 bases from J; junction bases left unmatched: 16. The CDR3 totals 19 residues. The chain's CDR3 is CASSPGTSGGLGVGDTQYF. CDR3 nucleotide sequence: TGTGCCAGCAGCCCTGGGACTAGCGGGGGTCTCGGGGTAGGGGATACGCAGTATTTT. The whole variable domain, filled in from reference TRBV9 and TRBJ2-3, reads DSGVTQTPKHLITATGQRVTLRCSPRSGDLSVYWYQQSLDQGLQFLIQYYNGEERAKGNILERFSAQQFPDLHSELNLSSLELGDSALYFCASSPGTSGGLGVGDTQYFGPGTRLTVL.

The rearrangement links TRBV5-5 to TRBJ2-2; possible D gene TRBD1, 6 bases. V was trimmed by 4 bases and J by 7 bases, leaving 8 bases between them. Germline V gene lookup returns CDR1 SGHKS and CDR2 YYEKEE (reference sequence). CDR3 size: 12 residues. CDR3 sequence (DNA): TGTGCCAGCAGCAAACAGGGCGGGGAGCTGTTTTTT. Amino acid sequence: CASSKQGGELFF.